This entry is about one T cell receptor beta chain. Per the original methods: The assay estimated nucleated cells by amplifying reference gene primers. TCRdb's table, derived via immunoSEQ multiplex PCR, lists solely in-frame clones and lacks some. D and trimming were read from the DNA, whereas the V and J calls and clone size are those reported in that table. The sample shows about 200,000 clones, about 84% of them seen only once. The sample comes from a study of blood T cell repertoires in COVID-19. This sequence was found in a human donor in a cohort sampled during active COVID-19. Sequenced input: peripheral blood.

CDR3 sequence (DNA): TGTGCCAGCAGTTTAGAGATGAACACTGAAGCTTTCTTT. Protein: CASSLEMNTEAFF. This chain connects TRBV27 to TRBJ1-1; D call uncertain. The length of the CDR3 is 13 residues. Germline CDR1 and CDR2: MNHEY and SMNVEV (reference sequence). Between the trimmed V and J ends, which lost 2 bases and 0 bases, there was a span of 4 bases.